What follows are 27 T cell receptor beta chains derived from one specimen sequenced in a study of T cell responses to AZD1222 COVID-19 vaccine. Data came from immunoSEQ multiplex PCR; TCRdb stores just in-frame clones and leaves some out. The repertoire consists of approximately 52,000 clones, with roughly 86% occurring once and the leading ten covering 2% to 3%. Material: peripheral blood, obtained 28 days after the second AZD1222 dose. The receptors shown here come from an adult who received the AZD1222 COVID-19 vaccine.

CDR3 in amino acids: CASAGELSTDTQYF. In DNA form, the CDR3 reads TGCGCCAGCGCGGGAGAGTTGAGCACAGATACGCAGTATTTT. The J gene is TRBJ2-3, the V gene TRBV10-1; 7 bases agree with TRBD2. The germline V gene encodes CDR1 WNHNN and CDR2 SYGVQD (reference sequence). The CDR3 is 14 amino acids. Trimming at V came to 8 bases and at J to 0 bases, leaving 5 bases not matched to a gene.

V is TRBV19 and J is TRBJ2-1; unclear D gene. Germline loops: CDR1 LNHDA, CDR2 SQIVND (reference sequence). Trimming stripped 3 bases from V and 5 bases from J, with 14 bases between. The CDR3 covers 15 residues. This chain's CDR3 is CASSIIQGSNNEQFF. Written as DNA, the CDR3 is TGTGCCAGTAGTATTATTCAAGGGTCTAACAATGAGCAGTTCTTC.

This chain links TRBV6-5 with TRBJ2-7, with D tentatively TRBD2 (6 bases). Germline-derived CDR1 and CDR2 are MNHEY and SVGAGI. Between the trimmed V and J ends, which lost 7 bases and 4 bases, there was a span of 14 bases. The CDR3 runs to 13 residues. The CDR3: CASKDYALYEQYF. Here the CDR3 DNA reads TGTGCCAGCAAGGACTATGCCCTATACGAGCAGTACTTC.

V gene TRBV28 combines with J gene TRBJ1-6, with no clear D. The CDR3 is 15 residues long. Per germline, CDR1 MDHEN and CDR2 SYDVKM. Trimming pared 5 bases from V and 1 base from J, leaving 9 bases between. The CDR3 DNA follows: TGTGCCAGCAGTCCCACAGTTTCCTATAATTCACCCCTCCACTTT. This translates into CASSPTVSYNSPLHF.

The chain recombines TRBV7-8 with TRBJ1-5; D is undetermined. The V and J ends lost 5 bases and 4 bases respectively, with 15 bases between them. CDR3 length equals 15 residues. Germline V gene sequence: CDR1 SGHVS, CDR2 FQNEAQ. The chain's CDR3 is CASSLREHPNQPQHF. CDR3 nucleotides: TGTGCCAGCAGCCTTAGGGAACATCCGAATCAGCCCCAGCATTTT.

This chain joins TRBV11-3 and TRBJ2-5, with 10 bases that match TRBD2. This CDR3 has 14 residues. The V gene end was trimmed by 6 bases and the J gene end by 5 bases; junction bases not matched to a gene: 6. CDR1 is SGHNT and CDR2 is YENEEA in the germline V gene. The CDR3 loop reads CASSSGRTGETQYF. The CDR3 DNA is TGTGCCAGCAGTAGCGGGAGGACGGGGGAGACCCAGTACTTC. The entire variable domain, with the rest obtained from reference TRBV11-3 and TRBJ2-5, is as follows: EAGVVQSPRYKIIEKKQPVAFWCNPISGHNTLYWYLQNLGQGPELLIRYENEEAVDDSQLPKDRFSAERLKGVDSTLKIQPAELGDSAVYLCASSSGRTGETQYFGPGTRLLVL.

CDR3 coding DNA: TGTGCCAGCAGTTTACGGGATGAGGCCTACAATGAGCAGTTCTTC. Translated, it gives CASSLRDEAYNEQFF. The V and J genes are TRBV27 and TRBJ2-1, with a weak D call TRBD2 (5 bases). Trimming pared 2 bases from V and 2 bases from J, leaving 10 bases between. The germline CDR1 and CDR2 sequences are MNHEY and SMNVEV (reference sequence). This CDR3 has 15 residues.

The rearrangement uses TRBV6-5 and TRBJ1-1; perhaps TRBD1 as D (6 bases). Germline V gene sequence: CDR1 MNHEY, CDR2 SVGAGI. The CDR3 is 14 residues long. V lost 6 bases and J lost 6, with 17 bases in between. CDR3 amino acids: CASSAVWGASEAFF. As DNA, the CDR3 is TGTGCCAGCAGCGCGGTCTGGGGGGCTTCTGAAGCTTTCTTT.

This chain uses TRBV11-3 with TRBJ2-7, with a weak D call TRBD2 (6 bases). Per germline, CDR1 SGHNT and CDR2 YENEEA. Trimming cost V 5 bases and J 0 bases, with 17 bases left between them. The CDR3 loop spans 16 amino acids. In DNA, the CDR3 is TGTGCCAGCAGCCGATCCGGGGCGGGGAGCTCCTACGAGCAGTACTTC. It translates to CASSRSGAGSSYEQYF. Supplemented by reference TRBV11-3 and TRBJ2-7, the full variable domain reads EAGVVQSPRYKIIEKKQPVAFWCNPISGHNTLYWYLQNLGQGPELLIRYENEEAVDDSQLPKDRFSAERLKGVDSTLKIQPAELGDSAVYLCASSRSGAGSSYEQYFGPGTRLTVT.

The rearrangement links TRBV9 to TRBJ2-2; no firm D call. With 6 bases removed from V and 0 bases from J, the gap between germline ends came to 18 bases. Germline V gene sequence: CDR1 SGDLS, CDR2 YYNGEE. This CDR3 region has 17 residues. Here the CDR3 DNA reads TGTGCCAGCACCAGCGTAATATTAGCTACGAACACCGGGGAGCTGTTTTTT. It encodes CASTSVILATNTGELFF.

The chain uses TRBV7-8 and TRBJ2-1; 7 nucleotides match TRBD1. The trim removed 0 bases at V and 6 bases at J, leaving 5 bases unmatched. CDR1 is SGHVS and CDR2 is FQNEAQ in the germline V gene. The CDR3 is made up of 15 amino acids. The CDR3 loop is CASSLAPRGLNEQFF. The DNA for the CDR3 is TGTGCCAGCAGCTTAGCCCCGAGGGGGCTCAATGAGCAGTTCTTC.

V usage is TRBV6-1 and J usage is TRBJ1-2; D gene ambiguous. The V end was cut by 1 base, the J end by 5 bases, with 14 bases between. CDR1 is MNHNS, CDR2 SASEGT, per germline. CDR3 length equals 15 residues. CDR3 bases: TGTGCCAGCAGTGAAGTAAAAGGTCCCCTTTATGGCTACACCTTC. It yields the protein CASSEVKGPLYGYTF.

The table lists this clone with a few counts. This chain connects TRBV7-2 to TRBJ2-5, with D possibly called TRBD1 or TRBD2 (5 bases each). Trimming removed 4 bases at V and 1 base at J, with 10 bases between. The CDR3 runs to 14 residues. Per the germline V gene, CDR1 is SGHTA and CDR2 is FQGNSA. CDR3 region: CASSSPGPQETQYF. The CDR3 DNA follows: TGTGCCAGCAGCTCGCCGGGACCCCAAGAGACCCAGTACTTC.

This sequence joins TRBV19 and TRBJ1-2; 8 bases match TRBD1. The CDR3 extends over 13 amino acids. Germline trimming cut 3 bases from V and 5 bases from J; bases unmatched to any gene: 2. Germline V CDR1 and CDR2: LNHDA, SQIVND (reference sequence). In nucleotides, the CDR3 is TGTGCCAGTAGTATCGGGACAGGATATGGCTACACCTTC. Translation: CASSIGTGYGYTF.

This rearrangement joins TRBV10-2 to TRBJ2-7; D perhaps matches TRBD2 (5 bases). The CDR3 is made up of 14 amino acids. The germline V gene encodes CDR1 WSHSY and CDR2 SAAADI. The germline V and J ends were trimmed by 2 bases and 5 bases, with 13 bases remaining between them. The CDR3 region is CASSEKGLAHEQYF. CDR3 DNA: TGCGCCAGCAGTGAGAAGGGTCTAGCTCACGAGCAGTACTTC.

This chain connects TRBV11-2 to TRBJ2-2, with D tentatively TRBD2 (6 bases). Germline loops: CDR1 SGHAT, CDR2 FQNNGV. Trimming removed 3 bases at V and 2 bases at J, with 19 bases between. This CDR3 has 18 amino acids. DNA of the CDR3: TGTGCCAGCAGCTTCTCGGTTCCCCATAGCGGCAACACCGGGGAGCTGTTTTTT. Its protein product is CASSFSVPHSGNTGELFF. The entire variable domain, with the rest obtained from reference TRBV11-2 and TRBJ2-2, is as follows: EAGVAQSPRYKIIEKRQSVAFWCNPISGHATLYWYQQILGQGPKLLIQFQNNGVVDDSQLPKDRFSAERLKGVDSTLKIQPAKLEDSAVYLCASSFSVPHSGNTGELFFGEGSRLTVL.

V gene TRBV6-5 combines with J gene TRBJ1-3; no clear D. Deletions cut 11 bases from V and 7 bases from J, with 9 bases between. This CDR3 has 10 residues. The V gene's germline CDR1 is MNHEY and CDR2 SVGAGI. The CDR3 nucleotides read TGTGCCTCCGGGAGGAACACCATATATTTT. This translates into CASGRNTIYF.

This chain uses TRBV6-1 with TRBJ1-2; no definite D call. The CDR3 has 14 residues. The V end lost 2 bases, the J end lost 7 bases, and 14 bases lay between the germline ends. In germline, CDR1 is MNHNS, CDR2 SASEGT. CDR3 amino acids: CASSEIPPKGGYTF. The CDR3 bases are TGTGCCAGCAGTGAAATCCCCCCTAAGGGTGGCTACACCTTC.

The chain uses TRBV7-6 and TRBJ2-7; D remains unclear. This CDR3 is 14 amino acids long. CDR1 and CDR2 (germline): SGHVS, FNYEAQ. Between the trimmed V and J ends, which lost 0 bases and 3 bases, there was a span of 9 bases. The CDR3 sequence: CASSLAHRNYEQYF. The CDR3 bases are TGTGCCAGCAGCTTAGCTCACCGGAACTACGAGCAGTACTTC. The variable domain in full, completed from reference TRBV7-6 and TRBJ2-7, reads GAGVSQSPRYKVTKRGQDVALRCDPISGHVSLYWYRQALGQGPEFLTYFNYEAQQDKSGLPNDRFSAERPEGSISTLTIQRTEQRDSAMYRCASSLAHRNYEQYFGPGTRLTVT.

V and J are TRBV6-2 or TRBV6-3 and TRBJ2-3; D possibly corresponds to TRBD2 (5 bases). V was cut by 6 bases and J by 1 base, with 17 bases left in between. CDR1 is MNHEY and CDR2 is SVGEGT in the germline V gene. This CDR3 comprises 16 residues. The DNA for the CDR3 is TGTGCCAGCAGCCCTGCGGCTAGCAGACGCACAGATACGCAGTATTTT. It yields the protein CASSPAASRRTDTQYF.

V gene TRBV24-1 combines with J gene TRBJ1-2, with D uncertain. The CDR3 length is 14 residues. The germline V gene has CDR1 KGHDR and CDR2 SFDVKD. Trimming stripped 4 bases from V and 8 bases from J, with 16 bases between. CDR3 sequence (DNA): TGTGCCACCAGTGAAGGAGTTTTCCAGACCGGCTACACCTTC. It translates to CATSEGVFQTGYTF.

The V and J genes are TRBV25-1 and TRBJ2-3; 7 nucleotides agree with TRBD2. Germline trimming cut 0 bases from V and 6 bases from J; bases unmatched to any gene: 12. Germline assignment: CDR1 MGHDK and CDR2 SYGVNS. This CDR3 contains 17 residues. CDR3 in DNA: TGTGCCAGCAGTGAATATGGGGTAGGGACTAAGTCGGATACGCAGTATTTT. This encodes CASSEYGVGTKSDTQYF.

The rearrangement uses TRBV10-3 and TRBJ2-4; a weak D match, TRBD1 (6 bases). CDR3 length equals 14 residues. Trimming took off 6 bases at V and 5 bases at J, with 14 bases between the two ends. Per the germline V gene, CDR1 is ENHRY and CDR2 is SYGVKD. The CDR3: CAISAQGKQNIQYF. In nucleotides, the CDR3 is TGTGCCATCAGCGCCCAGGGGAAGCAAAACATTCAGTACTTC.

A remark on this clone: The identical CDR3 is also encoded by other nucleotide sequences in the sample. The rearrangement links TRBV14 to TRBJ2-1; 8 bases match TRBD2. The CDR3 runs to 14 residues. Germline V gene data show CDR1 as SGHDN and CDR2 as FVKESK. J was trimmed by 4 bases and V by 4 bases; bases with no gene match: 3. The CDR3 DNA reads TGTGCCAGCAGCCCGGGACTAGGGTACAATGAGCAGTTCTTC. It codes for CASSPGLGYNEQFF. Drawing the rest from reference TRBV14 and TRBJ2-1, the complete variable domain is EAGVTQFPSHSVIEKGQTVTLRCDPISGHDNLYWYRRVMGKEIKFLLHFVKESKQDESGMPNNRFLAERTGGTYSTLKVQPAELEDSGVYFCASSPGLGYNEQFFGPGTRLTVL.

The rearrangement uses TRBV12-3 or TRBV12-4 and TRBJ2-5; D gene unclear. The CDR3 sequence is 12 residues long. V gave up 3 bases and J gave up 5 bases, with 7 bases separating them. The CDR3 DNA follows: TGTGCCAGCAGTTTGAAGATCGAGACCCAGTACTTC. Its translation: CASSLKIETQYF.

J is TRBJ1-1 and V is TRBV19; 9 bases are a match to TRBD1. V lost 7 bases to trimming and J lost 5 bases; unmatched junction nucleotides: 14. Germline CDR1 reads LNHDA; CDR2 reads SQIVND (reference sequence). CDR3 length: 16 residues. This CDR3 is CASKRTGERRGTEAFF. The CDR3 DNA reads TGTGCCAGTAAACGGACAGGGGAGAGGAGGGGAACTGAAGCTTTCTTT.

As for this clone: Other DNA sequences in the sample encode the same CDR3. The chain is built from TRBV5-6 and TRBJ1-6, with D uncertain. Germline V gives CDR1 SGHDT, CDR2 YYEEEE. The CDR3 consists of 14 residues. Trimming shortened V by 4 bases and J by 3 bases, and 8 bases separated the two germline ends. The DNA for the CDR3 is TGTGCCAGCAGCCCGGACGTCTATAATTCACCCCTCCACTTT. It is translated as CASSPDVYNSPLHF. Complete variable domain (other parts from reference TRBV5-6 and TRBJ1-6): DAGVTQSPTHLIKTRGQQVTLRCSPKSGHDTVSWYQQALGQGPQFIFQYYEEEERQRGNFPDRFSGHQFPNYSSELNVNALLLGDSALYLCASSPDVYNSPLHFGNGTRLTVT.